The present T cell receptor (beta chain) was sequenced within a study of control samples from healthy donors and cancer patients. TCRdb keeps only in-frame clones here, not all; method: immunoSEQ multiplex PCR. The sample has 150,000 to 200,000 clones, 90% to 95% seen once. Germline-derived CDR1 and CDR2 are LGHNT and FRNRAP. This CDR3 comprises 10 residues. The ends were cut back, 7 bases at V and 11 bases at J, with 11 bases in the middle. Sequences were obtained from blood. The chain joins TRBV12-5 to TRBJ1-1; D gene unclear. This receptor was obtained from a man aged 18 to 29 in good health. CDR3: CASVLSRAFF. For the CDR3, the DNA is TGTGCTAGTGTCCTATCGAGGGCTTTCTTT. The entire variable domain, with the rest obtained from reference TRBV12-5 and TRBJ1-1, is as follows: DARVTQTPRHKVTEMGQEVTMRCQPILGHNTVFWYRQTMMQGLELLAYFRNRAPLDDSGMPKDRFSAEMPDATLATLKIQPSEPRDSAVYFCASVLSRAFFGQGTRLTVV.